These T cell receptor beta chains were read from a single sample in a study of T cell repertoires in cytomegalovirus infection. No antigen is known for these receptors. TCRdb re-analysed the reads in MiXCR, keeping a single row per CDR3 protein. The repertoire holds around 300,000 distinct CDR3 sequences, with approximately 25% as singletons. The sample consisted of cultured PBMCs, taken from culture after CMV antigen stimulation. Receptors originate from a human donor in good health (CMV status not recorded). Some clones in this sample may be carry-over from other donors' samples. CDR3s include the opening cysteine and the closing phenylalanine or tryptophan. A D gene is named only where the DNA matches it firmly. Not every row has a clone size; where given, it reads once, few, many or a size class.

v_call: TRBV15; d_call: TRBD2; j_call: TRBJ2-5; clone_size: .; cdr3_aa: CATSRGSGLAVQETQYF; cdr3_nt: TGTGCCACCAGCCGCGGATCGGGACTAGCGGTTCAAGAGACCCAGTACTTC
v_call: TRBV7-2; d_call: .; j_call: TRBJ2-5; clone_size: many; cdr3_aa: CASSSSPSGTQYF; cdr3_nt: TGTGCCAGCAGCTCGTCCCCAAGTGGGACCCAGTACTTC
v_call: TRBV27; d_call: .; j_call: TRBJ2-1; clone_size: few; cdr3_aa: CASSPPRGEQFF; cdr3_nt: TGTGCCAGCAGTCCCCCACGAGGAGAGCAGTTCTTC
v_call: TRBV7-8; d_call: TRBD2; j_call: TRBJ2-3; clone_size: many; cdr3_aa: CASSPLAGGGDTQYF; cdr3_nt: TGTGCCAGCAGCCCACTAGCGGGGGGGGGAGATACGCAGTATTTT
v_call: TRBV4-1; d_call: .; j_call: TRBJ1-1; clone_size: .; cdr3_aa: CASSQLEEDYMNTEAFF; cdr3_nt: TGCGCCAGCAGCCAATTGGAAGAAGACTACATGAACACTGAAGCTTTCTTT
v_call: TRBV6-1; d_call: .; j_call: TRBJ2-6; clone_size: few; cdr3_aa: CASRRFRTDLSGANVLTF; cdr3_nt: TGTGCCAGCAGGAGATTCAGAACCGACCTCTCTGGGGCCAACGTCCTGACTTTC
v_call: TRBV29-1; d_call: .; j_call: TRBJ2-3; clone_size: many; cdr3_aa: CSVSDGTDTQYF; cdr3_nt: TGCAGCGTTTCTGACGGGACAGATACGCAGTATTTT
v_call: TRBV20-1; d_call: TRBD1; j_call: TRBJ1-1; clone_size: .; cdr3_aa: CRVGTANTEAFF; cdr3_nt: TGCAGAGTCGGGACAGCCAACACCGAAGCTTTCTTT
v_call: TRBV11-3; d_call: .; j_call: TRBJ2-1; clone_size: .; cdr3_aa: CASSLGVFGWANNEQFF; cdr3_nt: TGTGCCAGCAGCCTTGGGGTGTTTGGATGGGCCAACAATGAGCAGTTCTTC
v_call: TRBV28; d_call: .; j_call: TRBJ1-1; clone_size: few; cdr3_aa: CASSPIQIGGTEAFF; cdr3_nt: TGTGCCAGCAGTCCCATTCAGATCGGGGGCACTGAAGCTTTCTTT
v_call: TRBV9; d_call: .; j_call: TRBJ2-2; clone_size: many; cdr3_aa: CASSVGSGWGTGELFF; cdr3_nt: TGTGCCAGCAGCGTAGGTAGCGGATGGGGCACCGGGGAGCTGTTTTTT
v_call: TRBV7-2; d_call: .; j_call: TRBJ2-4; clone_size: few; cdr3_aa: CASSLDPVLAKNIQYF; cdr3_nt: TGTGCCAGCAGCCTCGATCCGGTTCTAGCCAAAAACATTCAGTACTTC
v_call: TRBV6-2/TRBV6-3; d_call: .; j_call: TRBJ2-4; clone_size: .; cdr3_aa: CASRQGGVAKNIQYF; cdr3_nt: TGTGCCAGCAGGCAGGGGGGGGTAGCCAAAAACATTCAGTACTTC
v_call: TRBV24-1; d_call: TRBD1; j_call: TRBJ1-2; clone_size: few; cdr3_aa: CATSDATGEESGYTF; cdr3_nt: TGTGCCACCAGTGATGCGACAGGGGAGGAATCTGGCTACACCTTC
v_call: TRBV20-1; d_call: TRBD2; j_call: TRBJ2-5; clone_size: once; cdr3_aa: CSAPGLAGPQETQYF; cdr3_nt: TGCAGTGCTCCAGGACTAGCGGGGCCTCAAGAGACCCAGTACTTC
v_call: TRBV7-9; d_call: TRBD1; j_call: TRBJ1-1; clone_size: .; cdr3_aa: CASSQSLGTGKRNTEAFF; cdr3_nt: TGTGCCAGCAGCCAAAGCCTTGGGACAGGGAAAAGGAACACTGAAGCTTTCTTT
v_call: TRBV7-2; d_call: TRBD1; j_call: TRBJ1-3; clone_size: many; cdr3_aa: CASSRDGTAGNTIYF; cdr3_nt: TGTGCCAGCAGCCGTGATGGGACAGCTGGAAACACCATATATTTT
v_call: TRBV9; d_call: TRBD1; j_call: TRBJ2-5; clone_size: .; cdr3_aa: CASSDRTGTTQYF; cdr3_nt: TGTGCCAGCAGCGACCGGACAGGAACGACCCAGTACTTC
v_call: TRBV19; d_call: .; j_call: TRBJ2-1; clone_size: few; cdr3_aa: CASSMVGPFNEQFF; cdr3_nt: TGTGCCAGTAGTATGGTGGGACCTTTCAATGAGCAGTTCTTC
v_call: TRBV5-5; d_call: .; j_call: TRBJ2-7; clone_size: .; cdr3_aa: CASRTWSLASYEQYF; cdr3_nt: TGTGCCAGCAGAACATGGAGTCTGGCCTCCTACGAGCAGTACTTC
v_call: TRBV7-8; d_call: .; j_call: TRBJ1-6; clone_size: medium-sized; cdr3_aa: CASSSWTVALHF; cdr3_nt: TGTGCCAGCAGCTCATGGACAGTGGCCCTCCACTTT
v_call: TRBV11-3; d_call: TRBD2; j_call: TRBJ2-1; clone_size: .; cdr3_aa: CASSPGLAGQYNEQFF; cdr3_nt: TGTGCCAGCAGCCCGGGACTAGCGGGTCAGTACAATGAGCAGTTCTTC
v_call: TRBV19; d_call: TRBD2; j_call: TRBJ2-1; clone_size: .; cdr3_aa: CASSMGEGRIYNEQFF; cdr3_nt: TGTGCCAGTAGTATGGGGGAGGGCAGGATTTACAATGAGCAGTTCTTC
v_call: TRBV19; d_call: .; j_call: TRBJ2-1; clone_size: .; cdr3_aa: CASNRGEGEQFF; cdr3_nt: TGTGCCAGTAATAGGGGGGAAGGCGAGCAGTTCTTC
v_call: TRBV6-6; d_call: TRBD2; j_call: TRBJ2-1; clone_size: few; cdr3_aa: CASSYSSAGDTYNEQFF; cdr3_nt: TGTGCCAGCAGTTACTCGTCCGCGGGAGATACCTACAATGAGCAGTTCTTC
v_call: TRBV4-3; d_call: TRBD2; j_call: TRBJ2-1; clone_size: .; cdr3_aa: CASSQDPSGSPNEQFF; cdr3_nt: TGCGCCAGCAGCCAAGATCCTAGCGGGAGTCCCAATGAGCAGTTCTTC
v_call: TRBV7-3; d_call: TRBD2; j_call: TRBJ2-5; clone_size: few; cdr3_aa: CASSLRASGSKEKETQYF; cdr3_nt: TGTGCCAGCAGCCTAAGGGCTAGCGGGAGTAAGGAGAAAGAGACCCAGTACTTC
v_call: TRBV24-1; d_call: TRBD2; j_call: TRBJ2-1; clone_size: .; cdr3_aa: CATSDYSLAPEQFF; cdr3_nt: TGTGCCACCAGTGATTACTCACTAGCGCCAGAGCAGTTCTTC
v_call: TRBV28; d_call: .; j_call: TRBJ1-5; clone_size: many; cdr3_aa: CASLLGGARSNQPQHF; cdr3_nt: TGTGCCAGCCTCCTGGGGGGGGCGCGAAGCAATCAGCCCCAGCATTTT
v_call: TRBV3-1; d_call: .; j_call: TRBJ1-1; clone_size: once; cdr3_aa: CASSQDWVAFF; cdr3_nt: TGTGCCAGCAGCCAAGACTGGGTAGCTTTCTTT
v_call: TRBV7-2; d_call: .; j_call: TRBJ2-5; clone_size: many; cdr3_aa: CASSPAGYQETQYF; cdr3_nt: TGTGCCAGCAGCCCCGCAGGATACCAAGAGACCCAGTACTTC
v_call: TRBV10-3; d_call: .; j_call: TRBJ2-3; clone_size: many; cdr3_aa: CATRRELTTDTQYF; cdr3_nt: TGTGCCACCCGACGGGAATTGACCACAGATACGCAGTATTTT